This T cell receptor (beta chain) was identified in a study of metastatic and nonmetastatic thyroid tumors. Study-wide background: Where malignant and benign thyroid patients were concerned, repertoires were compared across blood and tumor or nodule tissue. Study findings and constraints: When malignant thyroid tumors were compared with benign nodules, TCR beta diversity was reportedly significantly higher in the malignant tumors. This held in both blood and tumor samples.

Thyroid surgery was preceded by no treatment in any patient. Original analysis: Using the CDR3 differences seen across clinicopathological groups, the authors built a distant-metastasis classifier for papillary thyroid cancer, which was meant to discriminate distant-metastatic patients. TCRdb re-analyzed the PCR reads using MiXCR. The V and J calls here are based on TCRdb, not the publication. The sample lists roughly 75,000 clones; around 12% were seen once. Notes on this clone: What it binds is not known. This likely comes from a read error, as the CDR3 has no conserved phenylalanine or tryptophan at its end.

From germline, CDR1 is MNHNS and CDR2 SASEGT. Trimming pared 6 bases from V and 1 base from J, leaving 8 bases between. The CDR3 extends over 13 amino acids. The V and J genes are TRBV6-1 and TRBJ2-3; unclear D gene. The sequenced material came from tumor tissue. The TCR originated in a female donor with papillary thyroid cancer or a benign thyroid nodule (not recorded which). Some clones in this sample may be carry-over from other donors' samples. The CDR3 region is CASRASGTDTQYL. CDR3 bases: TGTGCCAGCAGGGCGAGTGGCACAGATACGCAGTATCTT.